The rows below give T cell receptor beta chains drawn from one sample of a study of primary melanoma T cells and metastatic recurrence. Generated by immunoSEQ multiplex PCR, the TCRdb table keeps only in-frame clones and is missing some. The sample consists of a few hundred clones, around 79% of them appearing once. Sequencing was carried out using melanoma tumor tissue. Source of these receptors: a human donor with melanoma. CDR3s include the opening cysteine and the closing phenylalanine or tryptophan. D genes are given only for firm matches. Clone size is given for some rows only: seen once, a few or many times, or a class if the clone is expanded.

d_call j_call clone_size v_call cdr3_nt cdr3_aa
TRBD1 TRBJ2-3 - TRBV6-8 TGTGCCAGCAGTTACTTTAGGGGGCATACAGATACGCAGTATTTT CASSYFRGHTDTQYF
- TRBJ2-2 - TRBV18 TGTGCTAGCTCACCACCGACAAGGACCGGGGAGCTGTTTTTT CASSPPTRTGELFF
TRBD1 TRBJ2-6 hyperexpanded TRBV30 TGTGCCTGGAGTGGTAGGACAGGGGGCGTTGGGGCCAACGTCCTGACTTTC CAWSGRTGGVGANVLTF
- TRBJ1-1 - TRBV11-3 TGTGCCAGCAGCTCTGCCTGGGGCAGTTACACTGAAGCTTTCTTT CASSSAWGSYTEAFF
- TRBJ2-5 - TRBV28 TGTGCCAGCAGTTTGGTTGGATGGGAGACCCAGTACTTC CASSLVGWETQYF
- TRBJ1-6 - TRBV6-8 TGTGCCAGCAGACGGGGTGAGGGTTTCCGTTCACCCCTCCACTTT CASRRGEGFRSPLHF
- TRBJ2-2 - TRBV6-8 TGTGCCATCAGTGTGCAGGGTACCGGGGAGCTGTTTTTT CAISVQGTGELFF
- TRBJ2-3 - TRBV6-8 TGTGCCAGCAATAGGGCAGCTAACACAGATACGCAGTATTTT CASNRAANTDTQYF
- TRBJ1-3 - TRBV6-8 TGTGCCATCCAAAGTGCAGGAAACACCATATATTTT CAIQSAGNTIYF
- TRBJ1-2 - TRBV4-1 TGCGCCAGCAGCCCTGGCGGGGGGACCCCTACCTATGGCTACACCTTC CASSPGGGTPTYGYTF
- TRBJ1-3 few TRBV15 TGTGCCACCAGCAGGTATGGGGCACCTGGAAACACCATATATTTT CATSRYGAPGNTIYF
TRBD2 TRBJ2-5 - TRBV15 TGTGCCACCAGCAGAGGATTGCTAGCGGGGCTCCAAGAGACCCAATACTTC CATSRGLLAGLQETQYF
- TRBJ1-6 - TRBV19 TGTGCCAGTAGTATTTGGGGCGAGAATTCACCCCTCCACTTT CASSIWGENSPLHF
- TRBJ2-2 - TRBV7-1 TGTGCCAGCAGCGGCCCCGGGGTCGGGGAGCTGTTTTTT CASSGPGVGELFF
- TRBJ1-1 - TRBV29-1 TGCAGCGCCCTACTCCCCAAAACTGAAGCTTTCTTT CSALLPKTEAFF
TRBD2 TRBJ2-3 - TRBV6-8 TGTGCCATCAGTCGACTAGCGGCCACAGATACGCAGTATTTT CAISRLAATDTQYF
TRBD2 TRBJ2-5 - TRBV15 TGTGCCACCAGCAGAGGGGTGTCGAGGACTAGCATGGAGACCCAGTACTTC CATSRGVSRTSMETQYF
- TRBJ1-5 - TRBV18 TGTGCCAGCTCACGAAGACAGCTTAGCAATCAGCCCCAGCATTTT CASSRRQLSNQPQHF
TRBD1 TRBJ2-7 - TRBV19 TGTGCCAGTAGTCAAGGCGCCAGGGGGTACTTCAGCACCTCTTCTTCATGGGAGCAGTACTTC CASSQGARGYFSTSSSWEQYF
TRBD2 TRBJ2-5 - TRBV5-1 TGCGCCAGCAGTTTGGGACTAGCCAATTTAGGTGAGACCCAGTACTTC CASSLGLANLGETQYF
- TRBJ1-3 - TRBV29-1 TGCAGCGTTGAAGATGGAGGTTTCTCTGGAAACACCATATATTTT CSVEDGGFSGNTIYF
- TRBJ2-1 few TRBV11-3 TGTGCCAGCAGTCTTAACCGGGGACCCTCGGATGAGCAGTTCTTC CASSLNRGPSDEQFF
- TRBJ2-7 - TRBV19 TGTGCCAGTAGTATCGGGGGCAGATCCTACGAGCAGTACTTC CASSIGGRSYEQYF
TRBD2 TRBJ2-2 - TRBV25-1 TGTGCCAGCAGTTCTCAGACGGGGGGGAACACCGGGGAGCTGTTTTTT CASSSQTGGNTGELFF
TRBD1 TRBJ1-1 few TRBV11-3 TGTGCCAGCAGCTCCGGGACAGCGAGTTTGAACACTGAAGCTTTCTTT CASSSGTASLNTEAFF
- TRBJ1-2 once TRBV6-8 TGTGCCAGCAGTTACTCTGAAGGGGGGACTATCGGCTACACCTTC CASSYSEGGTIGYTF
TRBD2 TRBJ2-1 - TRBV5-1 TGCGCCAGCAGGAGGGCCCCAACTAGCGGGGGGAATGAGCAGTTCTTC CASRRAPTSGGNEQFF
- TRBJ2-7 - TRBV6-8 TGTGCCAGCAGTTACCGGTACCTCGAGCAGTACTTC CASSYRYLEQYF